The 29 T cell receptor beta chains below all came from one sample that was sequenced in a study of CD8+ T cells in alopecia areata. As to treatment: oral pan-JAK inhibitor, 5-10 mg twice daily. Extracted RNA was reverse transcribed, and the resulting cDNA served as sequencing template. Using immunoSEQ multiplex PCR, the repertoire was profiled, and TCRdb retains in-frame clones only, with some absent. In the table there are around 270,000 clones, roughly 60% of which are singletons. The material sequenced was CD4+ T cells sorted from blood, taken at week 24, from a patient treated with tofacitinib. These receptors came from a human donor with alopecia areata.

The CDR3 DNA follows: TGTGCCAGCAGCAGGGGGTACTATGGCTACACCTTC. Its translation: CASSRGYYGYTF. The J gene is TRBJ1-2, the V gene TRBV27; 7 bases fit TRBD1. Losses at the gene ends were 6 bases for V and 3 bases for J; bases not matched to a gene: 1. Germline V lookup: CDR1 MNHEY, CDR2 SMNVEV (reference sequence). The CDR3 loop spans 12 amino acids.

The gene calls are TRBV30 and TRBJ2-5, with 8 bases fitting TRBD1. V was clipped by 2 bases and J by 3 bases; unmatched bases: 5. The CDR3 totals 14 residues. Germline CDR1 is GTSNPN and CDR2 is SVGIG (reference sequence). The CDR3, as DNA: TGTGCCTGGAGTTACAGGGGGTCCGAAGAGACCCAGTACTTC. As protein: CAWSYRGSEETQYF. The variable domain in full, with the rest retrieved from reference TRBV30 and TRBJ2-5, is SQTIHQWPATLVQPVGSPLSLECTVEGTSNPNLYWYRQAAGRGLQLLFYSVGIGQISSEVPQNLSASRPQDRQFILSSKKLLLSDSGFYLCAWSYRGSEETQYFGPGTRLLVL.

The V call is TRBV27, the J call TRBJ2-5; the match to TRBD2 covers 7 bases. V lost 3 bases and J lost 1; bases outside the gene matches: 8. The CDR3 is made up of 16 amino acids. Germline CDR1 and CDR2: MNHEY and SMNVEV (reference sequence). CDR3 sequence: CASSFRSGDLQETQYF. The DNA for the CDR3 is TGTGCCAGCAGTTTCCGGAGCGGGGATCTCCAAGAGACCCAGTACTTC.

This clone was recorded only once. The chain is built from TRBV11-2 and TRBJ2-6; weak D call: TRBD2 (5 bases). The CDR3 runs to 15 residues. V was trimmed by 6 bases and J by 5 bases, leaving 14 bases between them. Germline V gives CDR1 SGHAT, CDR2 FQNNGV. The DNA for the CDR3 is TGTGCCAGCAGTTTATCGGAGGCATGGGCCAACGTCCTGACTTTC. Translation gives CASSLSEAWANVLTF.

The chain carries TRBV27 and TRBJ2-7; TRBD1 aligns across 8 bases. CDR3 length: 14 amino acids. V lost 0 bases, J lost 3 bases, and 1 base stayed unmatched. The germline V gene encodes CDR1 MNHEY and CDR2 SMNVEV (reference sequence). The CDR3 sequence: CASSLSGTGYEQYF. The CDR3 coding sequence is TGTGCCAGCAGTTTATCGGGGACAGGCTACGAGCAGTACTTC.

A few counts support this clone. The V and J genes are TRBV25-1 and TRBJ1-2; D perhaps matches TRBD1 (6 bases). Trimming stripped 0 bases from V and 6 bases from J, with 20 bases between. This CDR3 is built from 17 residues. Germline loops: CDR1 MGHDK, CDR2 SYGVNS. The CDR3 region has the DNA TGTGCCAGCAGTGAATATAGGTCCCCGACAGGTAGCGATGGCTACACCTTC. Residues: CASSEYRSPTGSDGYTF.

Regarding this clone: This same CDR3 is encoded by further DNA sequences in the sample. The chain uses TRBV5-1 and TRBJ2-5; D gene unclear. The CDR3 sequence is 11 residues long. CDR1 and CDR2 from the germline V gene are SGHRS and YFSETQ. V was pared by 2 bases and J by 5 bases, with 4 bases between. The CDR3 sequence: CASSFGETQYF. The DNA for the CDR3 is TGCGCCAGCAGCTTTGGGGAGACCCAGTACTTC.

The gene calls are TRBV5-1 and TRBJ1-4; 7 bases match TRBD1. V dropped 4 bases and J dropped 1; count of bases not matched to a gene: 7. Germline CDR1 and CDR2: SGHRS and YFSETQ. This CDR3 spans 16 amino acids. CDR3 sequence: CASSGSNRGTNEKLFF. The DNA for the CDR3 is TGCGCCAGCAGCGGAAGCAACAGGGGAACTAATGAAAAACTGTTTTTT.

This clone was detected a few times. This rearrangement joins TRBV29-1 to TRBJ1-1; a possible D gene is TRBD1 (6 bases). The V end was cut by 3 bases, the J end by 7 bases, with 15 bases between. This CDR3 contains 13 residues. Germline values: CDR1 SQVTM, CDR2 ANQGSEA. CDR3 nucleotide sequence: TGCAGCGTTGACCCTTCCTCGGACAGTGAAGCTTTCTTT. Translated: CSVDPSSDSEAFF.

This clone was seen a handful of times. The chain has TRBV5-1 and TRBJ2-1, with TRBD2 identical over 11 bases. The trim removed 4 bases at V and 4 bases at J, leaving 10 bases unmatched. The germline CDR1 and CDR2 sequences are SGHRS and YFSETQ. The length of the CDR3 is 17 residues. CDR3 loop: CASSPPLAGGVYNEQFF. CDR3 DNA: TGCGCCAGCAGCCCCCCGTTAGCGGGGGGGGTTTACAATGAGCAGTTCTTC.

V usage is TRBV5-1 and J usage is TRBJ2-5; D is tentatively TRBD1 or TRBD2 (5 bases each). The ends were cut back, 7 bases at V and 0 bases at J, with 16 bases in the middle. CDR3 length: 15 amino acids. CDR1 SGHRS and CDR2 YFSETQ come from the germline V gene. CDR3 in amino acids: CASDRDGAYQETQYF. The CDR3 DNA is TGCGCCAGCGACCGGGACGGTGCGTACCAAGAGACCCAGTACTTC.

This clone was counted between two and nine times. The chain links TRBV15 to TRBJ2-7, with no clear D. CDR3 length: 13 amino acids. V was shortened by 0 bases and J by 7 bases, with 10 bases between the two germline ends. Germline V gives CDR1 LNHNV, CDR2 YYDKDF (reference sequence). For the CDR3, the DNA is TGTGCCACCAGCAGAGATCTGACGAGGGAGCAGTACTTC. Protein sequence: CATSRDLTREQYF.

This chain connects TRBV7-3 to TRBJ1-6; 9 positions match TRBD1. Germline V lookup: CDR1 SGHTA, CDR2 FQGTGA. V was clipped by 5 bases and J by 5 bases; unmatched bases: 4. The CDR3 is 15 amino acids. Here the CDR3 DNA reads TGTGCCAGCAGCCCACAGGGGGCTCATAATTCACCCCTCCACTTT. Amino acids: CASSPQGAHNSPLHF.

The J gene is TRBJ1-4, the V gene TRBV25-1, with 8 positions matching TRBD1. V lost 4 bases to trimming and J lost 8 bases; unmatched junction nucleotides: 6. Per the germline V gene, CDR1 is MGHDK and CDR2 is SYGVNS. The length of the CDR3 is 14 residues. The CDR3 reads CASSGYRGYEKLFF. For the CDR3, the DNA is TGTGCCAGCAGTGGATACAGGGGGTACGAAAAACTGTTTTTT.

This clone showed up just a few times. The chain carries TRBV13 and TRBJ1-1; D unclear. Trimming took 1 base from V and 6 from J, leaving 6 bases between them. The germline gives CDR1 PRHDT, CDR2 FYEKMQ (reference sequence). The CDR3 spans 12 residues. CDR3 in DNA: TGTGCCAGCAGCTTAGTCTCGGCTGAAGCTTTCTTT. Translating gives CASSLVSAEAFF.

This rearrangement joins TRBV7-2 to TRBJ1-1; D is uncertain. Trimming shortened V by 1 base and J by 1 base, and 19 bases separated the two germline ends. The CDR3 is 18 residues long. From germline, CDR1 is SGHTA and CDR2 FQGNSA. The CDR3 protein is CASSLVIRLGRKNTEAFF. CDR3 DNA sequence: TGTGCCAGCAGCTTAGTGATAAGGCTAGGGCGGAAGAACACTGAAGCTTTCTTT.

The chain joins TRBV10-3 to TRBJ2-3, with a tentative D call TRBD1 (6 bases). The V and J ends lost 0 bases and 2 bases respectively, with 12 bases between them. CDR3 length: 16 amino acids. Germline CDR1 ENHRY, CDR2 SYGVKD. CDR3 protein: CAISESTGTTTDTQYF. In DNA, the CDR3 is TGTGCCATCAGTGAGTCGACAGGTACCACCACAGATACGCAGTATTTT.

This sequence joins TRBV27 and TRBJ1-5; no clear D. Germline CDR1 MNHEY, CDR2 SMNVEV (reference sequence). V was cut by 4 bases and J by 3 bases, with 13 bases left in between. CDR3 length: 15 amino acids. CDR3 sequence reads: CASSSLGGLNQPQHF. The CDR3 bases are TGTGCCAGCAGTTCACTTGGCGGCCTCAATCAGCCCCAGCATTTT.

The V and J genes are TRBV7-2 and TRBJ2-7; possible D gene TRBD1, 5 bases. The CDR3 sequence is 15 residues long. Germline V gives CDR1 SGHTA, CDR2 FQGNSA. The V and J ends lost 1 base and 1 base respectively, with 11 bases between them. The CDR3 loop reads CASSLESGSSYEQYF. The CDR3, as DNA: TGTGCCAGCAGCTTAGAGTCAGGGTCATCCTACGAGCAGTACTTC.

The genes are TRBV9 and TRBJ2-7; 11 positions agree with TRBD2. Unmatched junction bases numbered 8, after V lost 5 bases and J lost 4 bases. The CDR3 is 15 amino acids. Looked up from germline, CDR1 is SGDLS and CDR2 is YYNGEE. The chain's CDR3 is CASSPLAGGTYEQYF. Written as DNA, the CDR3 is TGTGCCAGCAGTCCGCTAGCGGGGGGAACATACGAGCAGTACTTC.

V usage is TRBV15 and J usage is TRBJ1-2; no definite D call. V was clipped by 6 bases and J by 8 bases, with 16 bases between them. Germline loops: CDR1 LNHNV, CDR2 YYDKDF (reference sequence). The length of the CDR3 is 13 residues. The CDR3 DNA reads TGTGCCACCAGGTTAGACCGCCGCGGCGGCTACACCTTC. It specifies CATRLDRRGGYTF.

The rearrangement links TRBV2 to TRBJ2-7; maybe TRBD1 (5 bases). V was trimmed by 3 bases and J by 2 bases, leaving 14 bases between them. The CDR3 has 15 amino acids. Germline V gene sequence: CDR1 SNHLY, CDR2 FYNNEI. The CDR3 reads CASSDRVTRPYEQYF. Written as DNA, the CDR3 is TGTGCCAGCAGTGACAGGGTTACGAGGCCCTACGAGCAGTACTTC. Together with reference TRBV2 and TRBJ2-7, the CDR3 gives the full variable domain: EPEVTQTPSHQVTQMGQEVILRCVPISNHLYFYWYRQILGQKVEFLVSFYNNEISEKSEIFDDQFSVERPDGSNFTLKIRSTKLEDSAMYFCASSDRVTRPYEQYFGPGTRLTVT.

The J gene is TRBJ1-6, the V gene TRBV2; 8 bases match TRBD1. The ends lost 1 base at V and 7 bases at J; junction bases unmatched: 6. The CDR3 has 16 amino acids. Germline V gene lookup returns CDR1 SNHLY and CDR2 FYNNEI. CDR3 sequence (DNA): TGTGCCAGCAGTGAAGGAACAGGGGGTGGGAATTCACCCCTCCACTTT. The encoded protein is CASSEGTGGGNSPLHF. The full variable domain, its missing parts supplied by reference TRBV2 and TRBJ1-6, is EPEVTQTPSHQVTQMGQEVILRCVPISNHLYFYWYRQILGQKVEFLVSFYNNEISEKSEIFDDQFSVERPDGSNFTLKIRSTKLEDSAMYFCASSEGTGGGNSPLHFGNGTRLTVT.

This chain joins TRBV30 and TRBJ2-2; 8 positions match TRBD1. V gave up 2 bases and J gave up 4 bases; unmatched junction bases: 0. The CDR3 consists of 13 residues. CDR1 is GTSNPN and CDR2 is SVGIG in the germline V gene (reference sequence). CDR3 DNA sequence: TGTGCCTGGAGTACAGGGGGCACCGGGGAGCTGTTTTTT. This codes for CAWSTGGTGELFF.

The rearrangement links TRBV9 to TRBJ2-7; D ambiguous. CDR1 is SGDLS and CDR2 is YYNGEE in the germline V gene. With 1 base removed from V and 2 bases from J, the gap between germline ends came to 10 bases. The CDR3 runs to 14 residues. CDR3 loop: CASSVRTRTYEQYF. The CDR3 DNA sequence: TGTGCCAGCAGCGTAAGGACCCGAACCTACGAGCAGTACTTC.

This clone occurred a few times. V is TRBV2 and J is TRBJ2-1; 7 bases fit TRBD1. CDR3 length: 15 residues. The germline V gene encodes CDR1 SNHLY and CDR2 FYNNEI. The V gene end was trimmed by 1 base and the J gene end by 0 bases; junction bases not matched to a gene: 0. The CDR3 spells CASSEGDSSYNEQFF. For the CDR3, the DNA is TGTGCCAGCAGTGAAGGGGACAGCTCCTACAATGAGCAGTTCTTC.

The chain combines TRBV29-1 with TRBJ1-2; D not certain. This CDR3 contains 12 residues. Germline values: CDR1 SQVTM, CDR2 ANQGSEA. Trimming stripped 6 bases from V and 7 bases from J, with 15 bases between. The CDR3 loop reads CSVERPTSGYTF. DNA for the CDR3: TGCAGCGTCGAACGCCCGACAAGTGGCTACACCTTC. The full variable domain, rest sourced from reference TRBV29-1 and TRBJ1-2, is SAVISQKPSRDICQRGTSLTIQCQVDSQVTMMFWYRQQPGQSLTLIATANQGSEATYESGFVIDKFPISRPNLTFSTLTVSNMSPEDSSIYLCSVERPTSGYTFGSGTRLTVV.

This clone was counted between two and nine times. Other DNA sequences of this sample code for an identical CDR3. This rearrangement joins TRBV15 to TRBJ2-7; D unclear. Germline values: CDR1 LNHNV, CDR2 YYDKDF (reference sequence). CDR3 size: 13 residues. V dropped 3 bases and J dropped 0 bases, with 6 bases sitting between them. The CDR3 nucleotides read TGTGCCACCAGCAGCGGTGCCTCCTACGAGCAGTACTTC. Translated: CATSSGASYEQYF. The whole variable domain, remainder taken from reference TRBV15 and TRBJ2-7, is DAMVIQNPRYQVTQFGKPVTLSCSQTLNHNVMYWYQQKSSQAPKLLFHYYDKDFNNEADTPDNFQSRRPNTSFCFLDIRSPGLGDTAMYLCATSSGASYEQYFGPGTRLTVT.

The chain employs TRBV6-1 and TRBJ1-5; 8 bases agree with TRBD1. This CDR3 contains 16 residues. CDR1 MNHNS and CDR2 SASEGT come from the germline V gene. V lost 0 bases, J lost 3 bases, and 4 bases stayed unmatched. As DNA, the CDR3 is TGTGCCAGCAGTGAAGCGTCAGGGGGCCTCAATCAGCCCCAGCATTTT. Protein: CASSEASGGLNQPQHF.